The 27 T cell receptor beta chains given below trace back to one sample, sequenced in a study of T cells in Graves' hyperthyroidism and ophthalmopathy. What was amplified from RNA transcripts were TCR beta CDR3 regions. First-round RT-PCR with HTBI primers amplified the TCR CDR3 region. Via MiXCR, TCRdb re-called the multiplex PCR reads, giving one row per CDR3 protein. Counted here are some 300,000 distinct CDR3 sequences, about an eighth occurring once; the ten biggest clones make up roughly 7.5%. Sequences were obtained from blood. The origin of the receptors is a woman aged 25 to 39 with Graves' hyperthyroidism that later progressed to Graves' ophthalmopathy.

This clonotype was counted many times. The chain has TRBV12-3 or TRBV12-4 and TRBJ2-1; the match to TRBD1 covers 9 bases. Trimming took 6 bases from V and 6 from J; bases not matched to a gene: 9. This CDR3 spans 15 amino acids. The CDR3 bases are TGTGCCAGCAGCCAGGGACAGGGTGTGGGCAATGAGCAGTTCTTC. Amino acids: CASSQGQGVGNEQFF.

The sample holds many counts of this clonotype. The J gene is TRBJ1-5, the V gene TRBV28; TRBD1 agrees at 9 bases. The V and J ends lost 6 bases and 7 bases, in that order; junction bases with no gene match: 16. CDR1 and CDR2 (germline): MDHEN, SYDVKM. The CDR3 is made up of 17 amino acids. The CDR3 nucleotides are TGTGCCAGCAGCCAACAGGGGGCAGATTCCATGAGGCAGCCCCAGCATTTT. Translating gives CASSQQGADSMRQPQHF.

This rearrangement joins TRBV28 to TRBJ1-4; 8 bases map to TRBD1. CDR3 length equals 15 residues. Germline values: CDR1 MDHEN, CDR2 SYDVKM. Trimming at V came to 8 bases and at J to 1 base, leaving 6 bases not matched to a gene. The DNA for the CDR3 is TGTGCCAGCGGAGGCGGGACAGGAACTAATGAAAAACTGTTTTTT. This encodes CASGGGTGTNEKLFF.

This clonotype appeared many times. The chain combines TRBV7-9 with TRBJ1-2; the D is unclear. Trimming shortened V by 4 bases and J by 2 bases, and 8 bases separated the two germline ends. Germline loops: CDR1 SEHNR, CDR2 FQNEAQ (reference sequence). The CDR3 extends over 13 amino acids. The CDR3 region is CASSYPENYGYTF. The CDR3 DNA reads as TGTGCCAGCAGCTACCCAGAGAACTATGGCTACACCTTC.

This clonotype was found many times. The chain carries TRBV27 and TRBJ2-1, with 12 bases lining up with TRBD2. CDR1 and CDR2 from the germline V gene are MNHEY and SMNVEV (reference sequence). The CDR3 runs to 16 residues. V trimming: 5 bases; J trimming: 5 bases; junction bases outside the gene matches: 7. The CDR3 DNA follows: TGTGCCAGCAGTCGTCGGACTAGCGGGGAGAACAATGAGCAGTTCTTC. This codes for CASSRRTSGENNEQFF.

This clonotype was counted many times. CDR3 amino acids: CAWSVLVTGAGELFF. As DNA, the CDR3 is TGTGCCTGGAGTGTACTGGTGACAGGGGCCGGGGAGCTGTTTTTT. This sequence joins TRBV30 and TRBJ2-2; 8 bases are a match to TRBD1. The CDR3 contains 15 residues. V was pared by 0 bases and J by 6 bases, with 6 bases of the junction left unmatched. Germline V lookup: CDR1 GTSNPN, CDR2 SVGIG (reference sequence).

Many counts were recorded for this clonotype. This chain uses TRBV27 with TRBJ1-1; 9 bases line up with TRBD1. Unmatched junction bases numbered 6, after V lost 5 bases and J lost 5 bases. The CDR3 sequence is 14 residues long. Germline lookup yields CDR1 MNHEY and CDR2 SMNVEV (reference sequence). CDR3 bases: TGTGCCAGCAGTCTCAGACAGGGGGGGACTGAAGCTTTCTTT. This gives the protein CASSLRQGGTEAFF.

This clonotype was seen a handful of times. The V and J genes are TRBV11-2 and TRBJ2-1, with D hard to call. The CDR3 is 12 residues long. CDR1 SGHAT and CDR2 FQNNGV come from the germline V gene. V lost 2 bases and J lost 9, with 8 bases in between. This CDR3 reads CASSLIGPEQFF. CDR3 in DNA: TGTGCCAGCAGCTTAATTGGGCCTGAGCAGTTCTTC.

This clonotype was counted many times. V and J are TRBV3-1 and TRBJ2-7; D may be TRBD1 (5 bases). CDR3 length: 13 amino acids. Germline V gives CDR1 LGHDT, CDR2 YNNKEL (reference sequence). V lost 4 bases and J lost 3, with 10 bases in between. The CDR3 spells CASSRQHLYEQYF. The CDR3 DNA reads TGTGCCAGCAGCCGACAGCACCTCTACGAGCAGTACTTC.

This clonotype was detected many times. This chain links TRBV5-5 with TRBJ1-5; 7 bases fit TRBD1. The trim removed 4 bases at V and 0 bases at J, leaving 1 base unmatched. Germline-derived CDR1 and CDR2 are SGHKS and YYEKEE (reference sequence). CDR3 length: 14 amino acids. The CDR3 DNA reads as TGTGCCAGCAGCGGACAGGTTAGCAATCAGCCCCAGCATTTT. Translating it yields CASSGQVSNQPQHF. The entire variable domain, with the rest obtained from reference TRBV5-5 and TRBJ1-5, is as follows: DAGVTQSPTHLIKTRGQQVTLRCSPISGHKSVSWYQQVLGQGPQFIFQYYEKEERGRGNFPDRFSARQFPNYSSELNVNALLLGDSALYLCASSGQVSNQPQHFGDGTRLSIL.

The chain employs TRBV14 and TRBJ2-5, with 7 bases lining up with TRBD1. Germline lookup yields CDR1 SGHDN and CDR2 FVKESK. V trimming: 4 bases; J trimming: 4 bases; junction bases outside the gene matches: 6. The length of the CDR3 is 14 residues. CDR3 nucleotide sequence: TGTGCCAGCAGCCTATCAACAGGGGTAGAGACCCAGTACTTC. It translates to CASSLSTGVETQYF.

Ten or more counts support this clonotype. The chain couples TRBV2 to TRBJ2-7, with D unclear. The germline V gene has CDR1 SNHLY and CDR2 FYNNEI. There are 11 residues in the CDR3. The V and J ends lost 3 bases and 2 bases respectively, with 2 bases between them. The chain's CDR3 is CASSDTYEQYF. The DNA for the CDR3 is TGTGCCAGCAGTGATACCTACGAGCAGTACTTC.

The CDR3 sequence: CASSLDKRPGNEQFF. CDR3 DNA sequence: TGTGCCAGCAGCTTAGACAAGCGCCCAGGGAATGAGCAGTTCTTC. The chain recombines TRBV7-6 with TRBJ2-1; maybe TRBD1 (5 bases). CDR1 and CDR2 (germline): SGHVS, FNYEAQ. The CDR3 runs to 15 residues. Trimming removed 1 base at V and 7 bases at J, with 14 bases between.

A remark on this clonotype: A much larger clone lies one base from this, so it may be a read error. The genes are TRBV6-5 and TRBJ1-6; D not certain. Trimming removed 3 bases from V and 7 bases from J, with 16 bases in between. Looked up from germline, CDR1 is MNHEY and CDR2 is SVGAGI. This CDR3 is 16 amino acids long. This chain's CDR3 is CASSYHQSPRNSPLHF. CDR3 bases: TGTGCCAGCAGTTATCATCAGTCACCCAGGAATTCACCCCTCCACTTT.

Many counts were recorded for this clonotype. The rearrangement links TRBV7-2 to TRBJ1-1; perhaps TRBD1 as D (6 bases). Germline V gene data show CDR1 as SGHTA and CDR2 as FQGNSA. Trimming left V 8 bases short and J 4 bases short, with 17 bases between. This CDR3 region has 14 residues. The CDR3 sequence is CASGRGGLSTEAFF. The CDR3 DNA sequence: TGTGCCAGCGGGCGTGGGGGCCTGAGCACTGAAGCTTTCTTT.

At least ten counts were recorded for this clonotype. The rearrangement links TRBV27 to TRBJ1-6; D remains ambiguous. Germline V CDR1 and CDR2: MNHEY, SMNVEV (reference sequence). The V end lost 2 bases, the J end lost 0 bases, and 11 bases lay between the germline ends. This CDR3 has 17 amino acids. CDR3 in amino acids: CASSLEFPSSYNSPLHF. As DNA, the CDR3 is TGTGCCAGCAGTTTAGAGTTTCCCAGCTCCTATAATTCACCCCTCCACTTT.

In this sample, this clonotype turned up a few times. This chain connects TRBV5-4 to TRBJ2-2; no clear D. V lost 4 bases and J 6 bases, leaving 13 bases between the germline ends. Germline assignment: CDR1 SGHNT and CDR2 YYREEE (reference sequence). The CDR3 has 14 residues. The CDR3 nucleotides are TGTGCCAGCAGCCCGCAACCCAGTCCCGGGGAGCTGTTTTTT. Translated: CASSPQPSPGELFF.

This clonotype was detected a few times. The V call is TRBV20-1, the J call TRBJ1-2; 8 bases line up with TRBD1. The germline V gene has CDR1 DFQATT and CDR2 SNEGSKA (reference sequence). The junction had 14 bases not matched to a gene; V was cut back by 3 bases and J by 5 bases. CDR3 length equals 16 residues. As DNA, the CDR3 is TGCAGTGCTAGGAGGGACAGGAAGAATTGGGAATATGGCTACACCTTC. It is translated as CSARRDRKNWEYGYTF.

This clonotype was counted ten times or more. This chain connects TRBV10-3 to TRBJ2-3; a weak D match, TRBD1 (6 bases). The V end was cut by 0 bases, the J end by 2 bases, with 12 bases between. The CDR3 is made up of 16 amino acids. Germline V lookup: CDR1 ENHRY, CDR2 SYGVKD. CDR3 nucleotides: TGTGCCATCAGTGAGTCAGTCGACAGGACCACAGATACGCAGTATTTT. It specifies CAISESVDRTTDTQYF.

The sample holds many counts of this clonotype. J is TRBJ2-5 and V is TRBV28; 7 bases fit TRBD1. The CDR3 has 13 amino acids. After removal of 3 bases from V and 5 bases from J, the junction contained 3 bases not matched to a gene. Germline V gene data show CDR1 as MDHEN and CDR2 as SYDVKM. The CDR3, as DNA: TGTGCCAGCAGTTTTAGGGGGCATGAGACCCAGTACTTC. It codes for CASSFRGHETQYF.

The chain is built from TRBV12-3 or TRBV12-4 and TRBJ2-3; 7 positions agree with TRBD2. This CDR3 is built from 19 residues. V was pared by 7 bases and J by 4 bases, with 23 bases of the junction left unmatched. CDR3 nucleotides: TGTGCCAGCACTTGGAGGGAAGGTAGCGGTAATACTAGCGCAGATACGCAGTATTTT. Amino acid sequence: CASTWREGSGNTSADTQYF.

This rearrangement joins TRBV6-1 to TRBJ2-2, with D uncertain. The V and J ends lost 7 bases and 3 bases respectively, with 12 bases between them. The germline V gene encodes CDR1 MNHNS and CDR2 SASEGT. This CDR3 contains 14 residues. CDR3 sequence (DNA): TGTGCCAGCACCGCAAACCCCCACACCGGGGAGCTGTTTTTT. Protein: CASTANPHTGELFF.

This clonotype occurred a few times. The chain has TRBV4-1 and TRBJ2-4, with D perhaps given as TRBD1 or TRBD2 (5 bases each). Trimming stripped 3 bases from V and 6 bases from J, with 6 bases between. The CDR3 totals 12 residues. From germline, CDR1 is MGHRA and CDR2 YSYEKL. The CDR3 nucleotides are TGCGCCAGCAGCCAGGGGGTAAACATTCAGTACTTC. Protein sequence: CASSQGVNIQYF.

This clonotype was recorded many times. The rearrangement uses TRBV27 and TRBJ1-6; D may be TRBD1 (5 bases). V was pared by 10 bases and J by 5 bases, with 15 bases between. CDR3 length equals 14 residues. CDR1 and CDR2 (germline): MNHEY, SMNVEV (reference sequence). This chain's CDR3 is CATHGAEDNSPLHF. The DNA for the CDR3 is TGTGCCACCCACGGGGCGGAAGATAATTCACCCCTCCACTTT.

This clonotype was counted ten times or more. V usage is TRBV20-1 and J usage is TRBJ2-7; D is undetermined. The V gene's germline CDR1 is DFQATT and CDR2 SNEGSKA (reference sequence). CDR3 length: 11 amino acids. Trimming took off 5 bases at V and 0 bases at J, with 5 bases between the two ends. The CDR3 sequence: CSAEDSYEQYF. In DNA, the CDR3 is TGCAGTGCTGAGGACTCCTACGAGCAGTACTTC.

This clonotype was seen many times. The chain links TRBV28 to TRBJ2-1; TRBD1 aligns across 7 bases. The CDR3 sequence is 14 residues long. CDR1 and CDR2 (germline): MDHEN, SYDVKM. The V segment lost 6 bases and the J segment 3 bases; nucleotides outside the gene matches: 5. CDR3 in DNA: TGTGCCAGCAGCACTTGGGACAGCTACAATGAGCAGTTCTTC. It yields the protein CASSTWDSYNEQFF.

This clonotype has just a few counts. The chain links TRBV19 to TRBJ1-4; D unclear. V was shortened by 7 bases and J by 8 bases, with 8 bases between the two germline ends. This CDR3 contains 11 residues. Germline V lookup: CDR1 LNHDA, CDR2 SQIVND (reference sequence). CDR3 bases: TGTGCCAGTAACGGTTACGAAAAACTGTTTTTT. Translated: CASNGYEKLFF.